A single T cell receptor beta chain is shown here with its context. This record comes from a study of blood T cell repertoires in COVID-19. About the study: The study drew acute and convalescent COVID-19 samples from the United States, Italy and Spain. Sample material is recorded as cDNA or gDNA derived from T cells, B-cell-depleted T cells, or PBMCs.

Original data processing: Amplification of reference gene primers was used by the study to estimate nucleated cell counts. Some clones are missing from TCRdb's copy, which holds only in-frame ones; the method was immunoSEQ multiplex PCR. D and trimming were read from the DNA, whereas the V and J calls and clone size are those reported in that table. Of roughly 72,000 clones in the sample, roughly 87% are singletons; the top ten hold roughly 13%. The ends were cut back, 2 bases at V and 10 bases at J, with 14 bases in the middle. This CDR3 has 13 residues. CDR1 is LGHDT, CDR2 YNNKEL, per germline (reference sequence).

This rearrangement joins TRBV3-1 (or the pseudogene TRBV3-2) to TRBJ2-5; D call uncertain. The sequenced material came from peripheral blood. The clonotype originates from a woman of 80 years or more with acute or convalescent COVID-19. The CDR3 here is CASSQTRLVVQYF. CDR3 bases: TGTGCCAGCAGCCAAACCCGATTAGTTGTCCAGTACTTC.